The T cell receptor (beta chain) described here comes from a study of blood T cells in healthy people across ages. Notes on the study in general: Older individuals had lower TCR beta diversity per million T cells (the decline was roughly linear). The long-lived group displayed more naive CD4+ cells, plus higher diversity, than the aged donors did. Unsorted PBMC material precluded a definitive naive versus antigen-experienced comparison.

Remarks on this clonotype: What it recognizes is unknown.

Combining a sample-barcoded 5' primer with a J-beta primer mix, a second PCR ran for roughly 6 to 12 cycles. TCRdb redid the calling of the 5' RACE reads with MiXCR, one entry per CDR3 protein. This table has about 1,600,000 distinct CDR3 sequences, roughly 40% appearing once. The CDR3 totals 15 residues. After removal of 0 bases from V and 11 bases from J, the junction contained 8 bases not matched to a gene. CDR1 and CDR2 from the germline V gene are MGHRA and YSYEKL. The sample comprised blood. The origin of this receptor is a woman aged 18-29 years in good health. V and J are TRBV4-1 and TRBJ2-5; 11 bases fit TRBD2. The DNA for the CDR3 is TGCGCCAGCAGCCAAGATAGCGGGAGGGCGGATGAGCAGTACTTC. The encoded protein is CASSQDSGRADEQYF.